This TCR beta chain was sequenced in a study of blood T cell repertoires in COVID-19. Study-level information: Sample material is recorded as cDNA or gDNA derived from T cells, B-cell-depleted T cells, or PBMCs.

The CDR3 totals 16 residues. In germline, CDR1 is SQVTM, CDR2 ANQGSEA. J gave up 0 bases and V 0 bases, and 6 bases lay outside the gene matches. A single count supports this clone. Study processing details: Amplification of reference gene primers provided the estimated nucleated cell counts. Profiled with immunoSEQ multiplex PCR; TCRdb holds only in-frame clones, not every one. From that table come the V and J calls and clone size; the DNA was used to work out D and trimming. In the table there are about 310,000 clones, 90% of which are singletons. During active infection, Seattle patients enrolled and were then monitored through disease.

This chain connects TRBV29-1 to TRBJ2-7, with 9 bases aligning to TRBD2. This receptor was identified in a woman between 35 and 50 years old with COVID-19, enrolled during active disease. Material: peripheral blood. CDR3 sequence reads: CSVEEGSGGSSYEQYF. CDR3 DNA: TGCAGCGTTGAAGAGGGAAGCGGGGGGAGCTCCTACGAGCAGTACTTC.